This entry lists 30 T cell receptor beta chains sequenced from one sample in a study of CD8 T cells in ankylosing spondylitis. Study-level points and caveats: Ankylosing spondylitis blood seemed to carry a telltale TCR beta motif made of fewer than 10 highly homologous variants.

These receptors' antigens are unknown. One entry per CDR3 protein, called by TCRdb with MiXCR from the 5' RACE reads. The sample lists over 700,000 distinct CDR3 sequences; under 20% were seen once. The sequenced sample was blood, either unsorted or a sorted T cell fraction (not recorded which). These receptors originate from a male donor with ankylosing spondylitis.

This sequence joins TRBV6-1 and TRBJ1-1; 9 bases match TRBD1. Losses at the gene ends were 6 bases for V and 4 bases for J; bases not matched to a gene: 9. CDR3 size: 15 residues. Looked up from germline, CDR1 is MNHNS and CDR2 is SASEGT. The CDR3 loop is CASRQPGQGFTEAFF. The CDR3 bases are TGTGCCAGCAGACAACCGGGACAGGGTTTCACTGAAGCTTTCTTT.

A few counts support this clonotype. V is TRBV7-2 and J is TRBJ1-2; D is possibly TRBD1 (5 bases). V was trimmed by 1 base and J by 1 base, leaving 7 bases between them. From germline, CDR1 is SGHTA and CDR2 FQGNSA. CDR3 length: 14 residues. The CDR3 reads CASSLEGINYGYTF. Here the CDR3 DNA reads TGTGCCAGCAGCTTAGAGGGGATTAACTATGGCTACACCTTC.

The rearrangement uses TRBV12-3 or TRBV12-4 and TRBJ1-5; weak D call: TRBD1 (6 bases). Between the trimmed V and J ends, which lost 1 base and 6 bases, there was a span of 19 bases. The length of the CDR3 is 17 residues. CDR3 DNA sequence: TGTGCCAGCAGTTTAGGCGCCTTAGGGGGGGGGGCTCAGCCCCAGCATTTT. It yields the protein CASSLGALGGGAQPQHF.

This chain uses TRBV29-1 with TRBJ2-5; 9 bases agree with TRBD2. Germline V CDR1 and CDR2: SQVTM, ANQGSEA. This CDR3 contains 14 residues. Unmatched junction bases numbered 5, after V lost 5 bases and J lost 1 base. As DNA, the CDR3 is TGCAGCGTTTTCGCTAGCGGGACCCAAGAGACCCAGTACTTC. It is translated as CSVFASGTQETQYF.

There are many counts of this clonotype. The chain joins TRBV7-8 to TRBJ1-6; D possibly corresponds to TRBD1 (5 bases). The CDR3 contains 15 residues. Trimming pared 1 base from V and 7 bases from J, leaving 11 bases between. CDR1 is SGHVS and CDR2 is FQNEAQ in the germline V gene. The CDR3 sequence: CASSLGGDPNSPLHF. The DNA of the CDR3 is TGTGCCAGCAGCTTAGGAGGGGACCCAAATTCACCCCTCCACTTT.

The rearrangement uses TRBV5-1 and TRBJ2-5; D is possibly TRBD1 or TRBD2 (7 bases each). The V gene's germline CDR1 is SGHRS and CDR2 YFSETQ. Trimming stripped 0 bases from V and 2 bases from J, with 11 bases between. The CDR3 is made up of 15 amino acids. In nucleotides, the CDR3 is TGCGCCAGCAGCTTGGCAGGGGGACTACAAGAGACCCAGTACTTC. Its translation is CASSLAGGLQETQYF.

This clonotype has more than one count but fewer than ten. The chain couples TRBV27 to TRBJ2-7; the match to TRBD1 covers 9 bases. This CDR3 is 17 amino acids long. Germline lookup yields CDR1 MNHEY and CDR2 SMNVEV (reference sequence). The ends lost 1 base at V and 4 bases at J; junction bases unmatched: 11. CDR3: CASSLFTKRDRVYEQYF. For the CDR3, the DNA is TGTGCCAGCAGTTTATTCACAAAGAGGGACAGGGTTTACGAGCAGTACTTC.

This clonotype has just a few counts. The J gene is TRBJ2-1, the V gene TRBV29-1, with D unresolved. The CDR3 sequence is 13 residues long. Germline CDR1 SQVTM, CDR2 ANQGSEA. Trimming stripped 3 bases from V and 2 bases from J, with 8 bases between. CDR3 DNA sequence: TGCAGCGTTGACAGCGTTCCCTACAATGAGCAGTTCTTC. Its translation: CSVDSVPYNEQFF.

This clonotype has more than one count but fewer than ten. The gene calls are TRBV11-2 and TRBJ2-1; the D gene is possibly TRBD2 (5 bases). CDR1 and CDR2 (germline): SGHAT, FQNNGV. V was clipped by 4 bases and J by 4 bases, with 11 bases between them. The CDR3 length is 14 residues. The chain's CDR3 is CASSSGLIYNEQFF. In DNA, the CDR3 is TGTGCCAGCAGCTCTGGACTTATATACAATGAGCAGTTCTTC. Drawing the rest from reference TRBV11-2 and TRBJ2-1, the complete variable domain is EAGVAQSPRYKIIEKRQSVAFWCNPISGHATLYWYQQILGQGPKLLIQFQNNGVVDDSQLPKDRFSAERLKGVDSTLKIQPAKLEDSAVYLCASSSGLIYNEQFFGPGTRLTVL.

The rearrangement uses TRBV20-1 and TRBJ2-2; 8 bases are shared with TRBD2. The germline V gene has CDR1 DFQATT and CDR2 SNEGSKA (reference sequence). The V gene end was trimmed by 4 bases and the J gene end by 1 base; junction bases not matched to a gene: 5. The CDR3 has 15 residues. The CDR3 protein is CSANPGLGNTGELFF. DNA of the CDR3: TGCAGTGCTAATCCGGGACTAGGGAACACCGGGGAGCTGTTTTTT.

This sequence joins TRBV5-1 and TRBJ2-2; the match to TRBD1 covers 9 bases. V lost 2 bases and J lost 5; bases outside the gene matches: 7. Germline V gene lookup returns CDR1 SGHRS and CDR2 YFSETQ. This CDR3 has 16 residues. CDR3 loop: CASSFMGQGNTGELFF. The DNA of the CDR3 is TGCGCCAGCAGCTTTATGGGACAGGGAAATACCGGGGAGCTGTTTTTT. Together with reference TRBV5-1 and TRBJ2-2, the CDR3 gives the full variable domain: KAGVTQTPRYLIKTRGQQVTLSCSPISGHRSVSWYQQTPGQGLQFLFEYFSETQRNKGNFPGRFSGRQFSNSRSEMNVSTLELGDSALYLCASSFMGQGNTGELFFGEGSRLTVL.

This clonotype was counted between two and nine times. The J gene is TRBJ1-3, the V gene TRBV12-3 or TRBV12-4; 7 nucleotides match TRBD1. With 5 bases clipped from V and 3 bases from J, the junction kept 10 bases outside the gene matches. The CDR3 spans 16 residues. As DNA, the CDR3 is TGTGCCAGCAGTGGACGGGACAGACGAGTTGGAAACACCATATATTTT. This translates into CASSGRDRRVGNTIYF.

In its sample, this clonotype was seen a few times. The genes are TRBV2 and TRBJ2-3, with 7 positions matching TRBD1. V lost 4 bases and J lost 4; bases outside the gene matches: 8. The germline gives CDR1 SNHLY, CDR2 FYNNEI. The CDR3 sequence is 15 residues long. As DNA, the CDR3 is TGTGCCAGCAGTGCCGGGACAGCTGTATCAGATACGCAGTATTTT. As protein: CASSAGTAVSDTQYF.

This clonotype has only a few counts. CDR3 amino acids: CASSQMGTSGLVDNEQFF. The DNA for the CDR3 is TGTGCCAGCAGCCAGATGGGGACTAGCGGCCTCGTGGACAATGAGCAGTTCTTC. The V and J genes are TRBV7-3 and TRBJ2-1; 11 bases align to TRBD2. This CDR3 has 18 residues. Germline V gene lookup returns CDR1 SGHTA and CDR2 FQGTGA. With V trimmed by 5 bases and J by 5 bases, 14 bases remained unmatched.

The chain links TRBV5-1 to TRBJ2-3; 8 bases fit TRBD1. The CDR3 loop spans 14 amino acids. Germline V gene lookup returns CDR1 SGHRS and CDR2 YFSETQ. V dropped 0 bases and J dropped 6; count of bases not matched to a gene: 3. CDR3 DNA sequence: TGCGCCAGCAGCTTGGCGACAGGGGCTGATACGCAGTATTTT. Its protein is CASSLATGADTQYF.

This chain links TRBV9 with TRBJ2-1; 15 nucleotides line up with TRBD2. J gave up 8 bases and V 3 bases, and 9 bases lay outside the gene matches. The CDR3 has 17 residues. CDR1 and CDR2 from the germline V gene are SGDLS and YYNGEE. As DNA, the CDR3 is TGTGCCAGCAGCGCTCTCCTGGGACTAGCGGGGGGTGATGAGCAGTTCTTC. The encoded protein is CASSALLGLAGGDEQFF.

This clonotype was seen ten or more times. The rearrangement joins TRBV5-1 to TRBJ1-1, with D perhaps TRBD1 (5 bases). The germline V and J ends were trimmed by 4 bases and 0 bases, with 10 bases remaining between them. CDR1 is SGHRS, CDR2 YFSETQ, per germline. This CDR3 contains 14 residues. The CDR3 DNA follows: TGCGCCAGCAGCGTCGACAGTATGAACACTGAAGCTTTCTTT. Residues: CASSVDSMNTEAFF.

The chain employs TRBV30 and TRBJ1-1; 8 bases are shared with TRBD1. This CDR3 region has 12 residues. The germline V gene encodes CDR1 GTSNPN and CDR2 SVGIG (reference sequence). Unmatched junction bases numbered 3, after V lost 5 bases and J lost 4 bases. CDR3 residues: CAWLTGVTEAFF. CDR3 DNA: TGTGCCTGGCTGACAGGGGTCACTGAAGCTTTCTTT.

The V and J genes are TRBV29-1 and TRBJ1-1; D uncertain. The germline V and J ends were trimmed by 2 bases and 9 bases, with 13 bases remaining between them. CDR3 size: 12 residues. Germline values: CDR1 SQVTM, CDR2 ANQGSEA. CDR3 DNA sequence: TGCAGCGTTGAATTAGGAGGTCTGCAAGCTTTCTTT. This gives the protein CSVELGGLQAFF.

Only a few counts were recorded for this clonotype. The chain recombines TRBV12-3 or TRBV12-4 with TRBJ2-3; 11 positions agree with TRBD2. The V and J ends lost 4 bases and 5 bases, in that order; junction bases with no gene match: 5. The CDR3 has 15 amino acids. DNA for the CDR3: TGTGCCAGCAGTTCCCCGACTAGCGGGAAAGATACGCAGTATTTT. It specifies CASSSPTSGKDTQYF.

This clonotype appeared a few times. This chain connects TRBV5-5 to TRBJ1-4; D might be TRBD1 (5 bases). Per the germline V gene, CDR1 is SGHKS and CDR2 is YYEKEE (reference sequence). The CDR3 covers 15 residues. V dropped 1 base and J dropped 2 bases, with 9 bases sitting between them. The CDR3 region is CASSLWGGTNEKLFF. The CDR3, as DNA: TGTGCCAGCAGCTTGTGGGGGGGGACTAATGAAAAACTGTTTTTT.

The V gene is TRBV29-1, the J gene TRBJ2-7, with a weak D call TRBD2 (5 bases). CDR3 length: 13 residues. Between the trimmed V and J ends, which lost 2 bases and 0 bases, there was a span of 8 bases. CDR1 is SQVTM and CDR2 is ANQGSEA in the germline V gene. The CDR3 sequence is CSVETRSSYEQYF. Here the CDR3 DNA reads TGCAGCGTTGAAACTAGATCCTCCTACGAGCAGTACTTC.

This clonotype was counted ten times or more. The chain employs TRBV12-3 or TRBV12-4 and TRBJ1-1, with a tentative D call TRBD1 (6 bases). The V end lost 5 bases, the J end lost 4 bases, and 14 bases lay between the germline ends. This CDR3 comprises 14 residues. The CDR3 loop reads CASSMTGGGTEAFF. CDR3 nucleotides: TGTGCCAGCAGTATGACGGGGGGCGGCACTGAAGCTTTCTTT.

The V and J genes are TRBV11-2 and TRBJ1-1; the D gene is possibly TRBD1 (5 bases). The ends were cut back, 5 bases at V and 3 bases at J, with 13 bases in the middle. CDR1 and CDR2 (germline): SGHAT, FQNNGV. This CDR3 has 14 residues. The CDR3 loop reads CASSPQGMDTEAFF. The CDR3 coding sequence is TGTGCCAGCAGCCCCCAGGGAATGGACACTGAAGCTTTCTTT. The whole variable domain, remainder taken from reference TRBV11-2 and TRBJ1-1, is EAGVAQSPRYKIIEKRQSVAFWCNPISGHATLYWYQQILGQGPKLLIQFQNNGVVDDSQLPKDRFSAERLKGVDSTLKIQPAKLEDSAVYLCASSPQGMDTEAFFGQGTRLTVV.

This clonotype was observed a handful of times. V is TRBV12-3 or TRBV12-4 and J is TRBJ2-3; D may correspond to TRBD1 or TRBD2 (5 bases each). This CDR3 has 13 amino acids. Trimming stripped 3 bases from V and 7 bases from J, with 11 bases between. CDR3 amino acids: CASSFGTAYTQYF. The CDR3 coding sequence is TGTGCCAGCAGTTTCGGGACCGCCTATACGCAGTATTTT.

This clonotype has more than one count but fewer than ten. V is TRBV27 and J is TRBJ1-5; D perhaps matches TRBD1 (5 bases). Looked up from germline, CDR1 is MNHEY and CDR2 is SMNVEV (reference sequence). The CDR3 loop spans 14 amino acids. V was trimmed by 6 bases and J by 8 bases, leaving 17 bases between them. CDR3 sequence: CASRVGVGAEPQHF. The CDR3 nucleotides are TGTGCCAGCAGAGTGGGAGTAGGGGCAGAGCCCCAGCATTTT.

CDR3 sequence: CASSDVRGGELFF. DNA for the CDR3: TGTGCCAGCAGTGATGTGCGGGGCGGGGAGCTGTTTTTT. V usage is TRBV2 and J usage is TRBJ2-2; D is possibly TRBD2 (6 bases). CDR3 length: 13 amino acids. V lost 3 bases, J lost 7 bases, and 9 bases lay in between. Germline CDR1 reads SNHLY; CDR2 reads FYNNEI.

This clonotype came up a few times. The rearrangement links TRBV5-5 to TRBJ1-5; perhaps TRBD1 as D (6 bases). Trimming left V 2 bases short and J 7 bases short, with 13 bases between. This CDR3 spans 14 amino acids. In germline, CDR1 is SGHKS, CDR2 YYEKEE (reference sequence). This CDR3 is CASSFGGAEQPQHF. The CDR3 DNA follows: TGTGCCAGCAGCTTTGGGGGCGCAGAGCAGCCCCAGCATTTT.

At least ten counts were recorded for this clonotype. The chain employs TRBV24-1 and TRBJ2-1, with 10 bases that match TRBD2. Trimming took 7 bases from V and 9 from J; bases not matched to a gene: 17. Germline V gene data show CDR1 as KGHDR and CDR2 as SFDVKD. CDR3 length: 17 residues. CDR3 coding DNA: TGTGCCACCAGCCTTACGGGGCTAGCGGGAGCGACGGGTGAGCAGTTCTTC. This sequence encodes CATSLTGLAGATGEQFF.

This clonotype was counted a few times. This chain links TRBV2 with TRBJ2-3, with a tentative D call TRBD1 (5 bases). Germline loops: CDR1 SNHLY, CDR2 FYNNEI. The CDR3 loop spans 11 amino acids. V shed 7 bases and J shed 11 bases, with 13 bases lying between them. The CDR3 loop is CASKGQNQQYF. The CDR3 DNA follows: TGTGCCAGCAAAGGACAAAACCAGCAGTATTTT.